What follows are 28 T cell receptor beta chains derived from one specimen sequenced in a study of cytomegalovirus exposure and HLA in healthy donors. Both 60 Vbeta primers and 13 Jbeta primers went into the PCR. This table comes from immunoSEQ multiplex PCR, and its TCRdb copy is limited to in-frame clones, with some not included. The sample lists about 140,000 clones; 70% to 85% were seen once. Sample: PBMCs. These receptors all stem from a woman in her forties in good health and CMV-seronegative.

This chain uses TRBV11-2 with TRBJ2-7, with 7 bases identical to TRBD1. This CDR3 region has 17 residues. Per germline, CDR1 SGHAT and CDR2 FQNNGV. Trimming at V came to 4 bases and at J to 0 bases, leaving 12 bases not matched to a gene. CDR3 residues: CASSSEGGLFDSYEQYF. CDR3 bases: TGTGCCAGCAGCTCGGAAGGGGGCCTTTTTGACTCCTACGAGCAGTACTTC.

V is TRBV7-9 and J is TRBJ1-4; possible D gene TRBD1, 5 bases. This CDR3 region has 17 residues. The germline V and J ends were trimmed by 2 bases and 0 bases, with 13 bases remaining between them. Germline assignment: CDR1 SEHNR and CDR2 FQNEAQ (reference sequence). The CDR3 spells CASSLRRAGPTNEKLFF. The CDR3 DNA reads as TGTGCCAGCAGCTTAAGACGTGCAGGGCCAACTAATGAAAAACTGTTTTTT.

The CDR3 DNA reads TGTGCCAGCAGTGACAGAGCGGACAGACCTTACTGGGGAGCTTTCTTT. It yields the protein CASSDRADRPYWGAFF. The genes are TRBV6-4 and TRBJ1-1, with D maybe TRBD1 (6 bases). Germline V gene sequence: CDR1 MRHNA, CDR2 SNTAGT. V dropped 2 bases and J dropped 10 bases, with 23 bases sitting between them. The CDR3 extends over 16 amino acids.

V is TRBV5-1 and J is TRBJ2-3; no definite D call. The CDR3 loop spans 15 amino acids. Germline CDR1 reads SGHRS; CDR2 reads YFSETQ. The V end was cut by 0 bases, the J end by 0 bases, with 8 bases between. The CDR3 is CASSLGSQSTDTQYF. The CDR3 DNA is TGCGCCAGCAGCTTGGGATCCCAGAGCACAGATACGCAGTATTTT.

This clone was seen a handful of times. This chain uses TRBV19 with TRBJ1-1, with TRBD1 as a possible D gene (5 bases). CDR3 length: 16 residues. V lost 2 bases, J lost 3 bases, and 16 bases lay in between. From germline, CDR1 is LNHDA and CDR2 SQIVND (reference sequence). In DNA form, the CDR3 reads TGTGCCAGTAGTATAAGGCGGGGGACTCTCGACACTGAAGCTTTCTTT. Its translation: CASSIRRGTLDTEAFF.

V is TRBV27 and J is TRBJ2-3, with 15 bases matching TRBD2. CDR1 and CDR2 (germline): MNHEY, SMNVEV (reference sequence). J lost 1 base, V lost 8 bases, and 10 bases had no gene match. The CDR3 is 18 residues long. CDR3 sequence (DNA): TGTGCCAGCGGAATAGGACTAGCGGGAGGGGCGGGCACAGATACGCAGTATTTT. Protein sequence: CASGIGLAGGAGTDTQYF.

The sample holds a few counts of this clone. V usage is TRBV11-2 and J usage is TRBJ2-7; a possible D gene is TRBD2 (5 bases). Trimming pared 5 bases from V and 6 bases from J, leaving 17 bases between. The CDR3 length is 14 residues. Germline-derived CDR1 and CDR2 are SGHAT and FQNNGV. The chain's CDR3 is CASSHLRVRTEQYF. For the CDR3, the DNA is TGTGCCAGCAGCCATTTGAGGGTCCGAACCGAGCAGTACTTC.

This clone was observed a handful of times. The chain recombines TRBV14 with TRBJ2-7; a possible D gene is TRBD1 (6 bases). Deletions cut 8 bases from V and 1 base from J, with 6 bases between. The CDR3 covers 11 residues. Germline assignment: CDR1 SGHDN and CDR2 FVKESK. The DNA for the CDR3 is TGTGCCAGCGGACAGTCCTACGAGCAGTACTTC. Protein sequence: CASGQSYEQYF.

This chain uses TRBV20-1 with TRBJ2-7; D is unclear. This CDR3 is built from 11 residues. V shed 7 bases and J shed 2 bases, with 9 bases lying between them. The germline V gene has CDR1 DFQATT and CDR2 SNEGSKA (reference sequence). CDR3 region: CSGQFAYEQYF. The DNA for the CDR3 is TGCAGTGGGCAATTCGCCTACGAGCAGTACTTC.

The chain is built from TRBV7-9 and TRBJ2-7; 8 positions agree with TRBD1. V gave up 7 bases and J gave up 4 bases; unmatched junction bases: 15. The germline V gene has CDR1 SEHNR and CDR2 FQNEAQ (reference sequence). This CDR3 comprises 16 residues. The CDR3 here is CASTRQRTGRMYEQYF. The CDR3 nucleotides read TGTGCCAGCACCCGACAGAGGACAGGGAGGATGTACGAGCAGTACTTC. Full variable domain (outside the CDR3, taken from reference TRBV7-9 and TRBJ2-7): DTGVSQNPRHKITKRGQNVTFRCDPISEHNRLYWYRQTLGQGPEFLTYFQNEAQLEKSRLLSDRFSAERPKGSFSTLEIQRTEQGDSAMYLCASTRQRTGRMYEQYFGPGTRLTVT.

The CDR3 coding sequence is TGCGCCAGCAGCCAAGTAGGACAGAATAACTATGGCTACACCTTC. Its translation is CASSQVGQNNYGYTF. The V call is TRBV4-3, the J call TRBJ1-2; tentative D call: TRBD1 (6 bases). The V gene lost 1 base and the J gene lost 1 base, with 10 bases spanning the gap. The CDR3 is 15 residues long. Germline lookup yields CDR1 LGHNA and CDR2 YSLEER.

V is TRBV19 and J is TRBJ2-1; D possibly corresponds to TRBD2 (5 bases). Trimming stripped 5 bases from V and 0 bases from J, with 11 bases between. The CDR3 is 15 residues long. Germline-derived CDR1 and CDR2 are LNHDA and SQIVND (reference sequence). The CDR3 is CASSFSGSSYNEQFF. DNA for the CDR3: TGTGCCAGTAGTTTTTCGGGGAGCTCCTACAATGAGCAGTTCTTC.

This sequence joins TRBV2 and TRBJ2-3, with 11 bases that match TRBD2. The length of the CDR3 is 14 residues. Trimming removed 8 bases from V and 8 bases from J; junction bases left unmatched: 9. Germline CDR1 and CDR2: SNHLY and FYNNEI. CDR3 sequence (DNA): TGTGCCAGCGCCGTACTAGCGGGAGTGGGTACGCAGTATTTT. Translated, it gives CASAVLAGVGTQYF.

The table lists this clone with a few counts. The V call is TRBV7-9, the J call TRBJ2-7; 7 bases match TRBD1. CDR1 is SEHNR and CDR2 is FQNEAQ in the germline V gene (reference sequence). CDR3 size: 14 residues. Trimming removed 8 bases from V and 3 bases from J; junction bases left unmatched: 10. DNA for the CDR3: TGTGCCAGCGACCCACCGGGACAGCACTACGAGCAGTACTTC. It translates to CASDPPGQHYEQYF.

The chain employs TRBV19 and TRBJ1-2, with 7 bases aligning to TRBD1. V trimming: 3 bases; J trimming: 7 bases; junction bases outside the gene matches: 5. The V gene's germline CDR1 is LNHDA and CDR2 SQIVND (reference sequence). CDR3 size: 13 residues. The CDR3: CASSMGDRVGYTF. CDR3 DNA: TGTGCCAGTAGTATGGGAGACAGGGTTGGCTACACCTTC.

V gene TRBV28 combines with J gene TRBJ2-7; TRBD2 aligns across 14 bases. Per germline, CDR1 MDHEN and CDR2 SYDVKM. The CDR3 consists of 18 residues. Trimming took 6 bases from V and 3 from J; bases not matched to a gene: 13. The CDR3, as DNA: TGTGCCAGCAGGTCCTTGGGACTAGCGGGAGCTAGGATCTACGAGCAGTACTTC. This gives the protein CASRSLGLAGARIYEQYF.

This clone was observed a handful of times. The chain carries TRBV9 and TRBJ2-5, with D possibly being TRBD2 (6 bases). The CDR3 is made up of 15 amino acids. Deletions cut 0 bases from V and 2 bases from J, with 11 bases between. Germline CDR1 SGDLS, CDR2 YYNGEE. The CDR3, as DNA: TGTGCCAGCAGCGTAGACCGCGGGGAACAAGAGACCCAGTACTTC. Translation gives CASSVDRGEQETQYF.

This rearrangement joins TRBV7-3 to TRBJ2-1, with TRBD2 matching 9 bases. The CDR3 length is 14 residues. The V segment lost 5 bases and the J segment 8 bases; nucleotides outside the gene matches: 7. The V gene's germline CDR1 is SGHTA and CDR2 FQGTGA. The CDR3 loop reads CASSPKGTSYEQFF. CDR3 coding DNA: TGTGCCAGCAGCCCTAAGGGGACTAGCTATGAGCAGTTCTTC.

The V and J genes are TRBV2 and TRBJ1-1; D perhaps matches TRBD1 (5 bases). Trimming pared 7 bases from V and 7 bases from J, leaving 13 bases between. The CDR3 sequence is 12 residues long. The germline V gene encodes CDR1 SNHLY and CDR2 FYNNEI. CDR3 loop: CASTWTYVEAFF. CDR3 sequence (DNA): TGTGCCAGCACCTGGACATACGTTGAAGCTTTCTTT.

The chain links TRBV4-2 to TRBJ1-2; TRBD1 matches 11 bases. CDR1 LGHNA and CDR2 YNFKEQ come from the germline V gene. V lost 3 bases, J lost 7 bases, and 4 bases stayed unmatched. CDR3 length equals 14 residues. The CDR3, as DNA: TGTGCCAGCAGCCAGAGGGGACAGGGGGGTGGCTACACCTTC. It encodes CASSQRGQGGGYTF.

This chain uses TRBV5-6 with TRBJ2-5, with TRBD1 matching over 9 bases. This CDR3 is built from 17 residues. Trimming removed 3 bases from V and 4 bases from J; junction bases left unmatched: 13. Germline-derived CDR1 and CDR2 are SGHDT and YYEEEE. CDR3 nucleotide sequence: TGTGCCAGCAGCTCTACTTCCGGGACAGGGAGGGTAGAGACCCAGTACTTC. It codes for CASSSTSGTGRVETQYF.

The chain has TRBV5-4 and TRBJ1-4; no firm D call. The germline V gene has CDR1 SGHNT and CDR2 YYREEE (reference sequence). Trimming took 0 bases from V and 0 from J, leaving 12 bases between them. This CDR3 comprises 17 residues. For the CDR3, the DNA is TGTGCCAGCAGCTTGGTCGTATATACAGCAACTAATGAAAAACTGTTTTTT. Translation: CASSLVVYTATNEKLFF.

This sequence joins TRBV14 and TRBJ2-7; 9 bases fit TRBD2. This CDR3 has 16 residues. Trimming took 4 bases from V and 5 from J; bases not matched to a gene: 12. Germline loops: CDR1 SGHDN, CDR2 FVKESK. The CDR3: CASSLRYSGSRDEQYF. In DNA form, the CDR3 reads TGTGCCAGCAGCCTTCGATATAGCGGGAGTAGAGACGAGCAGTACTTC.

The CDR3 loop is CASSLDAGIDTQYF. The CDR3 bases are TGCGCCAGCAGCTTGGATGCCGGGATAGATACGCAGTATTTT. The chain links TRBV5-1 to TRBJ2-3, with D possibly being TRBD2 (5 bases). Germline V gene sequence: CDR1 SGHRS, CDR2 YFSETQ. V dropped 0 bases and J dropped 5 bases, with 10 bases sitting between them. CDR3 length: 14 amino acids.

The V call is TRBV11-2, the J call TRBJ2-2, with 7 positions matching TRBD2. The CDR3 loop spans 16 amino acids. The trim removed 3 bases at V and 6 bases at J, leaving 10 bases unmatched. Germline CDR1 is SGHAT and CDR2 is FQNNGV. This CDR3 is CASSLGGGGLAGELFF. The CDR3 coding sequence is TGTGCCAGCAGCTTGGGGGGGGGAGGACTTGCCGGGGAGCTGTTTTTT.

This chain connects TRBV28 to TRBJ2-6; D remains unclear. The length of the CDR3 is 16 residues. V was pared by 2 bases and J by 0 bases, with 8 bases between. Germline V gives CDR1 MDHEN, CDR2 SYDVKM. CDR3 residues: CASSLPQISGANVLTF. The CDR3 DNA reads TGTGCCAGCAGTTTACCCCAAATCTCTGGGGCCAACGTCCTGACTTTC.

V gene TRBV5-4 combines with J gene TRBJ1-1, with D perhaps matching TRBD1 (6 bases). Germline CDR1 and CDR2: SGHNT and YYREEE (reference sequence). The CDR3 is 13 amino acids. The ends were cut back, 4 bases at V and 2 bases at J, with 9 bases in the middle. In DNA, the CDR3 is TGTGCCAGCAGCGTGGACAGAAACACTGAAGCTTTCTTT. Translated, it gives CASSVDRNTEAFF.

The chain links TRBV19 to TRBJ1-1, with no clear D. The CDR3 runs 14 residues. Deletions cut 6 bases from V and 0 bases from J, with 11 bases between. Germline loops: CDR1 LNHDA, CDR2 SQIVND (reference sequence). CDR3 sequence reads: CASSQLVMNTEAFF. For the CDR3, the DNA is TGTGCCAGTAGCCAACTAGTTATGAACACTGAAGCTTTCTTT.